This entry lists 8 T cell receptor beta chains sequenced from one sample in a study of tumor-infiltrating lymphocytes in primary liver carcinoma. Production of TCR beta cDNA used around 500 ng total RNA together with a constant-region primer. Investigators got TCR beta libraries out of three nested multiplex PCR rounds, done with slightly modified ARM-PCR. Each of the first two PCR rounds ran nine to ten cycles with TRBV1-TRBV30 forward and C-beta reverse primers. TCRdb called the multiplex PCR reads again in MiXCR, with one record for every CDR3 protein. The profile covers about 310,000 distinct CDR3 sequences, with around three fifths appearing a single time and approximately 15% taken by the ten largest. The authors took blood RNA from unsorted whole blood and also extracted germline DNA. Specimen: peripheral blood. These receptors all stem from a woman aged 25-40 years with primary liver carcinoma and hepatitis B virus infection.

The rearrangement uses TRBV11-2 and TRBJ2-3, with D hard to call. CDR3 length: 11 amino acids. Germline lookup yields CDR1 SGHAT and CDR2 FQNNGV. Trimming left V 6 bases short and J 5 bases short, with 6 bases between. Here the CDR3 reads CASSPGDTQYF. In nucleotides, the CDR3 is TGTGCCAGCAGTCCTGGAGATACGCAGTATTTT.

This clonotype was observed a handful of times. One junction end disagrees with the germline gene, perhaps due to a read error. This chain links TRBV5-6 with TRBJ2-4, with D unclear. In germline, CDR1 is SGHDT, CDR2 YYEEEE. The CDR3 runs to 14 residues. As DNA, the CDR3 is TGTGCCAGCAGCTTGTTTGGAGTGAAAACCATTCAGTACTTC. Residues: CASSLFGVKTIQYF.

In its sample, this clonotype was seen once. At one end the junction does not follow the germline gene, possibly because of a read error. The gene calls are TRBV29-1 and TRBJ2-7; 8 positions match TRBD2. The germline V gene encodes CDR1 SQVTM and CDR2 ANQGSEA. This CDR3 spans 13 amino acids. CDR3 amino acids: CSLGLAGGREQNF. CDR3 DNA sequence: TGCAGCCTTGGACTAGCTGGAGGGCGCGAGCAGAACTTC.

This chain links TRBV23-1 with TRBJ1-5; 9 nucleotides line up with TRBD1. TRBV23-1 is annotated as an ORF whose role is uncertain. Losses at the gene ends were 3 bases for V and 3 bases for J; bases not matched to a gene: 3. The CDR3 totals 15 residues. CDR3 sequence reads: CASSQRTGDNQPQHF. DNA for the CDR3: TGCGCCAGCAGTCAGCGGACAGGGGACAATCAGCCCCAGCATTTT.

Regarding this clonotype: One junction end disagrees with the germline gene, perhaps due to a read error. V gene TRBV4-2 combines with J gene TRBJ2-5, with D perhaps being TRBD1 or TRBD2 (5 bases each). CDR1 and CDR2 (germline): LGHNA, YNFKEQ. This CDR3 spans 14 amino acids. This CDR3 reads CASSQLGVGETQYF. In DNA, the CDR3 is TGTGCCAGCAGCCAACTGGGAGTGGGGGAGACCCAATACTTC.

In regard to this clonotype: An end of the junction does not agree with germline; a read error may underlie this. The rearrangement links TRBV4-3 to TRBJ2-7; either TRBD1 or TRBD2 may fit D (5 bases each). The CDR3 spans 18 residues. The V gene's germline CDR1 is LGHNA and CDR2 YSLEER. The DNA of the CDR3 is TGCGCCAGCAGCCAAGATCTATGGGGCGGTGGGAGCTCCTACGGGCAGTACTTC. Amino acid sequence: CASSQDLWGGGSSYGQYF.

In DNA, the CDR3 is TGCAGCGTCCCCGAGGGACAGGGGGAAAACTACGAGCAGTACTTC. Protein: CSVPEGQGENYEQYF. This chain joins TRBV29-1 and TRBJ2-7; 11 bases are a match to TRBD1. The CDR3 has 15 residues. Per germline, CDR1 SQVTM and CDR2 ANQGSEA. The trim removed 6 bases at V and 3 bases at J, leaving 10 bases unmatched.

As concerns this clonotype: This could be a read error, since a much larger clone is one nucleotide away. The V gene is TRBV6-5, the J gene TRBJ2-1; 8 nucleotides agree with TRBD2. Germline assignment: CDR1 MNHEY and CDR2 SVGAGI. The length of the CDR3 is 14 residues. The CDR3 loop is CVSRSGSSYNEQFF. Here the CDR3 DNA reads TGTGTCAGCAGGAGCGGGAGCTCCTACAATGAGCAGTTCTTC.